This T cell receptor beta chain came from a study of molecular identifiers for immune sequencing clone quantification. Study outcomes and limitations: The study found clones above 20 RNA copies held over 98% of effector molecules and under 1% in naive cells. The study reportedly detected spiked Jurkat TCR RNA from one cell among about a million naive cells.

TCRdb reprocessed the PCR reads with MiXCR, giving one entry per CDR3 protein. Found here are around 460,000 distinct CDR3 sequences, roughly 26% of them singletons; the top ten hold approximately 0.76%. The CDR3 contains 19 residues. The junction had 13 bases not matched to a gene; V was cut back by 0 bases and J by 9 bases. Germline CDR1 LGHNA, CDR2 YSLEER. Worth noting for this clonotype: Its target is unknown.

What was sequenced was naive CD8+ T cells from blood, with Jurkat cell RNA spiked in. Documented subset: FACS-sorted CD8+CD4-CCR7+CD45RA+ naive T cells. The chain couples TRBV4-3 to TRBJ2-1; 14 bases agree with TRBD2. The source is a human donor in good health. Some libraries in this study had Jurkat cell RNA spiked in. Here the CDR3 DNA reads TGCGCCAGCAGCCAAGACCGAGGAGCCAGACTAGCGGGGGGGGTTGAGCAGTTCTTC. Translating gives CASSQDRGARLAGGVEQFF.